The 23 T cell receptor beta chains in this list originate from one sample, sequenced in a study of T cells in Graves' hyperthyroidism and ophthalmopathy. RNA transcripts provided the source from which TCR beta CDR3 regions were amplified. First-round RT-PCR targeting the TCR CDR3 was performed with the HTBI primer set. TCRdb re-called the multiplex PCR reads through MiXCR, storing one row per CDR3 protein. The data hold 550,000 to 850,000 distinct CDR3 sequences, with 18% observed a single time. Input material: blood. These receptors all stem from a woman in her fifties or sixties with Graves' hyperthyroidism that later progressed to Graves' ophthalmopathy.

This clonotype occurred a few times. The chain joins TRBV10-3 to TRBJ2-7; D unresolved. V lost 1 base and J 7 bases, leaving 14 bases between the germline ends. CDR1 and CDR2 (germline): ENHRY, SYGVKD. The CDR3 consists of 14 residues. The CDR3 nucleotides are TGTGCCATCAGTGAGTACCGGGTGGAAACGGAGCAGTACTTC. This sequence encodes CAISEYRVETEQYF.

This clonotype occurred many times. The chain has TRBV28 and TRBJ1-5; 7 nucleotides align to TRBD1. The CDR3 contains 15 residues. V dropped 7 bases and J dropped 4; count of bases not matched to a gene: 10. CDR1 is MDHEN and CDR2 is SYDVKM in the germline V gene. The CDR3 loop reads CASILDRAGNQPQHF. Written as DNA, the CDR3 is TGTGCCAGCATATTAGACAGGGCGGGTAATCAGCCCCAGCATTTT.

This clonotype has more than one count but fewer than ten. This chain links TRBV19 with TRBJ2-5; TRBD1 or TRBD2 may be the D gene (6 bases each). V dropped 5 bases and J dropped 1 base, with 17 bases sitting between them. The CDR3 consists of 16 residues. Looked up from germline, CDR1 is LNHDA and CDR2 is SQIVND (reference sequence). The CDR3 reads CASSAEGRGPQETQYF. CDR3 coding DNA: TGTGCCAGTAGTGCGGAGGGCAGGGGCCCCCAAGAGACCCAGTACTTC.

The table lists this clonotype with a few counts. Germline is not matched at one junction end, which may reflect a read error. The chain has TRBV11-3 and TRBJ2-5, with 8 positions matching TRBD1. Germline assignment: CDR1 SGHNT and CDR2 YENEEA. This CDR3 region has 15 residues. CDR3 in DNA: TGCGCCAGCAGCCAAGATCTGACAGGGGAGGAGACCCAGTACTTC. Encoded protein: CASSQDLTGEETQYF.

This clonotype was seen many times. CDR3 loop: CASWSGGGTDTQYF. CDR3 DNA sequence: TGCGCCAGCTGGTCGGGCGGGGGCACAGATACGCAGTATTTT. This chain joins TRBV5-1 and TRBJ2-3; a weak D match, TRBD2 (6 bases). This CDR3 comprises 14 residues. V was cut by 7 bases and J by 1 base, with 13 bases left in between. Germline-derived CDR1 and CDR2 are SGHRS and YFSETQ.

This sequence joins TRBV6-2 or TRBV6-3 and TRBJ2-3; D gene unclear. V was shortened by 7 bases and J by 0 bases, with 8 bases between the two germline ends. The CDR3 has 13 amino acids. Looked up from germline, CDR1 is MNHEY and CDR2 is SVGEGT. The CDR3 protein is CASTSASTDTQYF. The DNA for the CDR3 is TGTGCCAGCACGAGCGCTAGCACAGATACGCAGTATTTT.

The chain carries TRBV27 and TRBJ2-5; 7 nucleotides align to TRBD2. V gave up 4 bases and J gave up 5 bases; unmatched junction bases: 7. CDR1 is MNHEY, CDR2 SMNVEV, per germline (reference sequence). The CDR3 sequence is 14 residues long. The DNA for the CDR3 is TGTGCCAGCAGTTCCCGAGACGGGGGGGAGACCCAGTACTTC. This codes for CASSSRDGGETQYF.

This clonotype came up once. The V gene is TRBV5-1, the J gene TRBJ1-3, with D unclear. Germline values: CDR1 SGHRS, CDR2 YFSETQ. The CDR3 contains 17 residues. Trimming stripped 0 bases from V and 0 bases from J, with 13 bases between. The CDR3 reads CASSLVAGLPSGNTIYF. DNA of the CDR3: TGCGCCAGCAGCTTGGTGGCGGGCCTGCCCTCTGGAAACACCATATATTTT.

Ten or more counts support this clonotype. The chain recombines TRBV12-3 or TRBV12-4 with TRBJ2-4; tentatively, D is TRBD2 (6 bases). The CDR3 covers 13 residues. The V gene lost 3 bases and the J gene lost 8 bases, with 11 bases spanning the gap. CDR3 in DNA: TGTGCCAGCAGTTTTGCGGGGTTGGACATTCAGTACTTC. Its translation: CASSFAGLDIQYF.

This clonotype has more than one count but fewer than ten. This sequence joins TRBV5-1 and TRBJ2-5; D may be TRBD1 (5 bases). V lost 4 bases to trimming and J lost 2 bases, with 15 bases between them. Per germline, CDR1 SGHRS and CDR2 YFSETQ. CDR3 length: 15 amino acids. CDR3 loop: CASSLQEPTQETQYF. The CDR3 DNA sequence: TGCGCCAGCAGCCTACAGGAGCCTACACAAGAGACCCAGTACTTC.

This chain connects TRBV7-9 to TRBJ1-4, with unresolved D. Germline V gives CDR1 SEHNR, CDR2 FQNEAQ (reference sequence). The length of the CDR3 is 16 residues. The ends were cut back, 0 bases at V and 1 base at J, with 9 bases in the middle. The CDR3 sequence is CASSLALAKTNEKLFF. The CDR3 DNA reads TGTGCCAGCAGCTTAGCGCTCGCAAAAACTAATGAAAAACTGTTTTTT.

Ten or more counts support this clonotype. The chain is built from TRBV11-3 and TRBJ2-3, with D possibly being TRBD1 (5 bases). The CDR3 runs to 14 residues. Trimming stripped 5 bases from V and 2 bases from J, with 11 bases between. Germline CDR1 SGHNT, CDR2 YENEEA. CDR3 in DNA: TGTGCCAGCAGCCGGAAGGGGCTCACAGATACGCAGTATTTT. It is translated as CASSRKGLTDTQYF.

This clonotype was seen more than once but under ten times. This CDR3 is CASSVAQGPNTEAFF. The DNA for the CDR3 is TGTGCCAGCAGCGTAGCTCAGGGGCCGAACACTGAAGCTTTCTTT. V is TRBV9 and J is TRBJ1-1, with a possible D match to TRBD1 (6 bases). Trimming took 0 bases from V and 1 from J, leaving 10 bases between them. This CDR3 has 15 amino acids. In germline, CDR1 is SGDLS, CDR2 YYNGEE.

In its sample, this clonotype was seen a few times. This rearrangement joins TRBV12-3 or TRBV12-4 to TRBJ1-1; TRBD1 might be the D (5 bases). There are 13 residues in the CDR3. Trimming removed 6 bases from V and 3 bases from J, with 11 bases in between. The CDR3: CASRPGADTEAFF. The CDR3 bases are TGTGCCAGCAGGCCCGGGGCTGACACTGAAGCTTTCTTT.

CDR3 protein: CASSSPGTSGASPYNEQFF. The CDR3 DNA reads as TGTGCCAGCAGCTCCCCCGGGACTAGCGGGGCTAGCCCCTACAATGAGCAGTTCTTC. The chain recombines TRBV7-3 with TRBJ2-1, with TRBD2 matching 13 bases. The germline gives CDR1 SGHTA, CDR2 FQGTGA. The CDR3 is 19 residues long. Trimming at V came to 4 bases and at J to 2 bases, leaving 11 bases not matched to a gene.

There are a few counts of this clonotype. The chain links TRBV6-1 to TRBJ1-1; 8 positions agree with TRBD1. From germline, CDR1 is MNHNS and CDR2 SASEGT. The CDR3 has 15 residues. With 6 bases clipped from V and 0 bases from J, the junction kept 6 bases outside the gene matches. As DNA, the CDR3 is TGTGCCAGCAGGGACAGGGTAGGCATGAACACTGAAGCTTTCTTT. Amino acids: CASRDRVGMNTEAFF.

This clonotype was seen a few times. Just one base apart from a much larger clone, this may be a read error. V and J are TRBV20-1 and TRBJ1-5, with D perhaps TRBD1 (5 bases). CDR1 is DFQATT and CDR2 is SNEGSKA in the germline V gene (reference sequence). The CDR3 length is 16 residues. In DNA, the CDR3 is TGCAGTACTAGGGGAAGGTTTTTGGAGCGCAATCAGCCCCAGCATTTT. It is translated as CSTRGRFLERNQPQHF.

This clonotype was counted at least ten times. V is TRBV7-3 and J is TRBJ2-2; D possibly uses TRBD1 or TRBD2 (8 bases each). Trimming took off 4 bases at V and 7 bases at J, with 19 bases between the two ends. CDR3 length equals 16 residues. The germline CDR1 and CDR2 sequences are SGHTA and FQGTGA. Here the CDR3 reads CASSSGGTGDIGELFF. The CDR3 nucleotides are TGTGCCAGCAGCTCGGGGGGGACAGGAGACATCGGGGAGCTGTTTTTT.

At least ten counts were recorded for this clonotype. The chain links TRBV5-1 to TRBJ1-1, with 7 nucleotides matching TRBD1. This CDR3 is built from 18 residues. The ends lost 3 bases at V and 1 base at J; junction bases unmatched: 15. Germline CDR1 SGHRS, CDR2 YFSETQ. The CDR3 nucleotides read TGCGCCAGCAGCTGGGGACAGTTAGGGGGCTTGGCGAACACTGAAGCTTTCTTT. Translating gives CASSWGQLGGLANTEAFF.

The rearrangement links TRBV25-1 to TRBJ1-1, with D hard to call. This CDR3 contains 17 residues. Germline V gene data show CDR1 as MGHDK and CDR2 as SYGVNS. V was pared by 6 bases and J by 4 bases, with 24 bases between. CDR3 nucleotide sequence: TGTGCCAGCAGCCCCCCACAAGGTCGGGTTGATTTCACTGAAGCTTTCTTT. This gives the protein CASSPPQGRVDFTEAFF.

This clonotype occurred a few times. J is TRBJ2-1 and V is TRBV4-1, with D unresolved. Germline V gene sequence: CDR1 MGHRA, CDR2 YSYEKL. Trimming stripped 0 bases from V and 4 bases from J, with 4 bases between. The CDR3 is 13 residues long. The CDR3 DNA is TGCGCCAGCAGCCAAGAGGGATACAATGAGCAGTTCTTC. Protein product: CASSQEGYNEQFF.

The CDR3 DNA reads TGTGCCAGCAGCCCAGGACAGGGGTCATACAATGAGCAGTACTTC. Translation gives CASSPGQGSYNEQYF. The rearrangement joins TRBV27 to TRBJ2-1; 9 bases match TRBD1. The DNA end lines up better with TRBJ2-7; the J call may be wrong. This CDR3 comprises 15 residues. Germline CDR1 MNHEY, CDR2 SMNVEV (reference sequence).

This clonotype showed up just a few times. The gene calls are TRBV5-1 and TRBJ2-2; unclear D gene. The germline V and J ends were trimmed by 3 bases and 3 bases, with 9 bases remaining between them. Germline-derived CDR1 and CDR2 are SGHRS and YFSETQ. There are 14 residues in the CDR3. The CDR3 DNA follows: TGCGCCAGCAGCTGGGTCGTGGACACCGGGGAGCTGTTTTTT. Translating gives CASSWVVDTGELFF.